The 25 T cell receptor beta chains below come from one sample, sequenced in a study of neurological immune-mediated disorders. The time point here: longitudinal time-point 2. TCRdb reprocessed the 5' RACE reads via MiXCR and lists one record per CDR3 protein. Of some 60,000 distinct CDR3 sequences in the sample, more than 8% were seen once. What was sequenced was PBMCs. The receptors here all came from a man aged 30 to 39 in good health.

This clonotype came up a few times. The chain carries TRBV28 and TRBJ2-7; 7 positions match TRBD2. The CDR3 totals 15 residues. V shed 3 bases, J shed 0 bases, and the junction held 5 bases outside the gene matches. CDR1 is MDHEN and CDR2 is SYDVKM in the germline V gene. For the CDR3, the DNA is TGTGCCAGCAGTTTCATACGGGAGGCCTCCTACGAGCAGTACTTC. Translating it yields CASSFIREASYEQYF.

This clonotype was seen ten or more times. The chain recombines TRBV3-1 with TRBJ2-5, with a weak D call TRBD2 (6 bases). This CDR3 is built from 14 residues. Germline V gene sequence: CDR1 LGHDT, CDR2 YNNKEL (reference sequence). V gave up 1 base and J gave up 4 bases, with 10 bases separating them. The CDR3 is CASSQGGIGETQYF. The DNA for the CDR3 is TGTGCCAGCAGCCAAGGCGGGATTGGAGAGACCCAGTACTTC.

This clonotype was seen repeatedly, ten times or more. CDR3 residues: CASSPGSLGGYEQYF. The CDR3 region has the DNA TGCGCCAGCAGCCCGGGTAGCCTGGGAGGCTACGAGCAGTACTTC. This chain connects TRBV5-1 to TRBJ2-7; D is possibly TRBD2 (6 bases). The CDR3 is 15 amino acids. Per the germline V gene, CDR1 is SGHRS and CDR2 is YFSETQ. Trimming pared 4 bases from V and 3 bases from J, leaving 17 bases between.

This chain links TRBV9 with TRBJ2-2; D gene unclear. Per germline, CDR1 SGDLS and CDR2 YYNGEE. Trimming pared 0 bases from V and 6 bases from J, leaving 18 bases between. CDR3 length equals 17 residues. CDR3 region: CASSVDYRAAEAGELFF. CDR3 in DNA: TGTGCCAGCAGCGTAGACTACCGGGCCGCCGAAGCCGGGGAGCTGTTTTTT. The full variable domain, rest sourced from reference TRBV9 and TRBJ2-2, is DSGVTQTPKHLITATGQRVTLRCSPRSGDLSVYWYQQSLDQGLQFLIQYYNGEERAKGNILERFSAQQFPDLHSELNLSSLELGDSALYFCASSVDYRAAEAGELFFGEGSRLTVL.

This clonotype was observed at least ten times. This chain connects TRBV10-2 to TRBJ1-1; tentative D call: TRBD1 (5 bases). Germline V gives CDR1 WSHSY, CDR2 SAAADI. CDR3 length equals 13 residues. V lost 3 bases and J 5 bases, leaving 10 bases between the germline ends. The CDR3 reads CASSEEGWTEAFF. DNA of the CDR3: TGCGCCAGCAGTGAAGAGGGGTGGACTGAAGCTTTCTTT.

For this clonotype: One end of the junction varies from germline; a read error may be responsible. The V call is TRBV27, the J call TRBJ2-1, with TRBD1 as a possible D gene (6 bases). This CDR3 region has 18 residues. CDR1 and CDR2 (germline): MNHEY, SMNVEV (reference sequence). The CDR3 protein is CASSLFGRGLVTYNEQFF. For the CDR3, the DNA is TGTGCTAGCAGTTTATTCGGCAGGGGATTGGTAACCTACAATGAGCAGTTCTTC.

This clonotype was seen ten or more times. The chain joins TRBV27 to TRBJ1-5; no clear D gene. V was shortened by 5 bases and J by 0 bases, with 20 bases between the two germline ends. This CDR3 has 18 residues. Germline-derived CDR1 and CDR2 are MNHEY and SMNVEV (reference sequence). The CDR3 DNA sequence: TGTGCCAGCAGTCCAGGATCCTGGAAACTCGATAGCAATCAGCCCCAGCATTTT. Protein product: CASSPGSWKLDSNQPQHF.

This clonotype has a count of ten or more. A read error may account for a junction end that differs from germline. This sequence joins TRBV7-3 and TRBJ2-5; D ambiguous. This CDR3 region has 13 residues. Germline-derived CDR1 and CDR2 are SGHTA and FQGTGA. The CDR3 DNA reads as TGTGCCAGCAGCGTAACCCTCCAAGAGACCCAGTACTTC. Its protein is CASSVTLQETQYF.

On this clonotype itself: A much larger clone sits a single nucleotide away, making a read error possible. V and J are TRBV6-4 and TRBJ2-1, with D perhaps matching TRBD1 (6 bases). Germline lookup yields CDR1 MRHNA and CDR2 SNTAGT. There are 12 residues in the CDR3. The CDR3 here is CASSAGHDEQLF. The CDR3 DNA sequence: TGTGCCAGCAGTGCGGGACACGATGAGCAGCTCTTC.

The chain employs TRBV5-1 and TRBJ2-1; 7 bases agree with TRBD2. V lost 4 bases and J lost 1; bases outside the gene matches: 5. This CDR3 spans 15 amino acids. Germline V gives CDR1 SGHRS, CDR2 YFSETQ. The CDR3 DNA sequence: TGCGCCAGCAGCGCTAGCGGAGAATCCTACAATGAGCAGTTCTTC. Protein: CASSASGESYNEQFF.

This clonotype was observed many times. The V gene is TRBV20-1, the J gene TRBJ2-6; 7 bases match TRBD2. Germline V gene sequence: CDR1 DFQATT, CDR2 SNEGSKA (reference sequence). The CDR3 contains 16 residues. V lost 5 bases to trimming and J lost 0 bases; unmatched junction nucleotides: 7. Here the CDR3 reads CSALGGGNSGANVLTF. CDR3 bases: TGCAGTGCTTTGGGCGGGGGAAACTCTGGGGCCAACGTCCTGACTTTC.

This clonotype showed up many times. The gene calls are TRBV6-1 and TRBJ2-4; 7 positions match TRBD1. Losses at the gene ends were 6 bases for V and 3 bases for J; bases not matched to a gene: 5. Per the germline V gene, CDR1 is MNHNS and CDR2 is SASEGT. This CDR3 is 14 amino acids long. CDR3 coding DNA: TGTGCCAGCAGGACGGCAGGGGGCAAAAACATTCAGTACTTC. It is translated as CASRTAGGKNIQYF.

The V and J genes are TRBV7-9 and TRBJ2-1, with D perhaps matching TRBD1 or TRBD2 (6 bases each). Trimming left V 2 bases short and J 0 bases short, with 11 bases between. The CDR3 extends over 16 amino acids. Germline V gives CDR1 SEHNR, CDR2 FQNEAQ (reference sequence). CDR3 sequence reads: CASSLWGASSYNEQFF. CDR3 DNA: TGTGCCAGCAGCTTATGGGGGGCCAGCTCCTACAATGAGCAGTTCTTC.

Concerning this clonotype: One end of the junction varies from germline; a read error may be responsible. The chain employs TRBV4-1 and TRBJ2-5; D is unresolved. The CDR3 is 15 residues long. Germline-derived CDR1 and CDR2 are MGHRA and YSYEKL. In DNA form, the CDR3 reads TGCGCCAACAGCCTCGATCCGGGCCTGCAAGAGACCCAGTACTTC. This encodes CANSLDPGLQETQYF.

This chain connects TRBV6-6 to TRBJ1-2; the match to TRBD1 covers 8 bases. Germline V lookup: CDR1 MNHNY, CDR2 SVGAGI (reference sequence). V lost 5 bases and J lost 1; bases outside the gene matches: 9. The CDR3 extends over 16 amino acids. This chain's CDR3 is CASSAPDRDINYGYTF. The CDR3, as DNA: TGTGCCAGCAGTGCCCCGGACAGGGATATTAACTATGGCTACACCTTC.

In this sample, this clonotype turned up many times. DNA for the CDR3: TGTGCCAGCAGTGAAAGAGTTTGGGCTTTCTTT. It encodes CASSERVWAFF. The V gene is TRBV6-1, the J gene TRBJ1-1; D not certain. This CDR3 region has 11 residues. V lost 2 bases to trimming and J lost 11 bases, with 9 bases between them. From germline, CDR1 is MNHNS and CDR2 SASEGT.

This clonotype is deemed medium-sized. This chain joins TRBV5-1 and TRBJ1-3; 7 bases agree with TRBD1. Germline V lookup: CDR1 SGHRS, CDR2 YFSETQ. Unmatched junction bases numbered 6, after V lost 0 bases and J lost 3 bases. The CDR3 is made up of 16 amino acids. In DNA, the CDR3 is TGCGCCAGCAGCTTGGGACCACAGGGGTATGGAAACACCATATATTTT. It translates to CASSLGPQGYGNTIYF.

The table lists this clonotype with many counts. The gene calls are TRBV28 and TRBJ2-1, with TRBD2 identical over 8 bases. From germline, CDR1 is MDHEN and CDR2 SYDVKM. The CDR3 consists of 15 residues. The ends lost 10 bases at V and 0 bases at J; junction bases unmatched: 8. CDR3 nucleotides: TGTGCCACGAGGACGGCGGGGGGCTCCTACAATGAGCAGTTCTTC. This codes for CATRTAGGSYNEQFF.

This clonotype was picked up many times. V is TRBV11-2 and J is TRBJ2-2, with TRBD1 matching 8 bases. CDR3 size: 17 residues. Germline V gives CDR1 SGHAT, CDR2 FQNNGV. The J segment lost 0 bases and the V segment lost 5 bases, leaving 8 bases of the junction unmatched. The CDR3: CASSPRQGPSNTGELFF. The CDR3 DNA follows: TGTGCCAGCAGCCCCCGACAGGGGCCCTCGAACACCGGGGAGCTGTTTTTT.

V gene TRBV5-1 combines with J gene TRBJ2-2; D is unresolved. V dropped 3 bases and J dropped 1 base, with 7 bases sitting between them. The CDR3 consists of 14 residues. Germline loops: CDR1 SGHRS, CDR2 YFSETQ. The CDR3 DNA reads TGCGCCAGCAGCTGGACGGTGAACACCGGGGAGCTGTTTTTT. It codes for CASSWTVNTGELFF.

V usage is TRBV7-2 and J usage is TRBJ2-1; 10 bases match TRBD2. Unmatched junction bases numbered 7, after V lost 6 bases and J lost 2 bases. Germline assignment: CDR1 SGHTA and CDR2 FQGNSA. This CDR3 has 16 residues. The CDR3 protein is CASRRGLAVAYNEQFF. The CDR3, as DNA: TGTGCCAGCAGGAGAGGACTAGCGGTGGCCTACAATGAGCAGTTCTTC.

Ten or more counts support this clonotype. The rearrangement joins TRBV3-1 to TRBJ2-7; no reliable D call. There are 16 residues in the CDR3. CDR1 is LGHDT and CDR2 is YNNKEL in the germline V gene (reference sequence). Between the trimmed V and J ends, which lost 4 bases and 3 bases, there was a span of 19 bases. CDR3 DNA: TGTGCCAGCAGCCCTCGGACCGGGTTACTTCTCTACGAGCAGTACTTC. It codes for CASSPRTGLLLYEQYF.

This clonotype was detected many times. This chain links TRBV3-1 with TRBJ2-4; D uncertain. V was cut by 3 bases and J by 0 bases, with 21 bases left in between. Germline CDR1 and CDR2: LGHDT and YNNKEL (reference sequence). The CDR3 runs 19 residues. The CDR3 reads CASSHWEYGFGVAKNIQYF. CDR3 nucleotide sequence: TGTGCCAGCAGCCATTGGGAATACGGGTTTGGGGTAGCCAAAAACATTCAGTACTTC.

This clonotype was picked up many times. CDR3 nucleotide sequence: TGTGCCAGCAGCAGGACTAGCGGGAGGGTCCTGCCTGCTGATTTACAGTTCTTC. Translating gives CASSRTSGRVLPADLQFF. The V gene is TRBV5-6, the J gene TRBJ2-1; 15 nucleotides line up with TRBD2. This CDR3 comprises 18 residues. From germline, CDR1 is SGHDT and CDR2 YYEEEE. J gave up 13 bases and V 4 bases, and 18 bases lay outside the gene matches.

This clonotype was found many times. The chain has TRBV7-2 and TRBJ2-1, with 8 bases that match TRBD2. V lost 5 bases and J lost 8; bases outside the gene matches: 11. The CDR3 length is 15 residues. Germline V gives CDR1 SGHTA, CDR2 FQGNSA. CDR3 bases: TGTGCCAGCAGCCTAACCCAGCGGGAGACCCATGAGCAGTTCTTC. It specifies CASSLTQRETHEQFF. Full variable domain (remainder filled in from reference TRBV7-2 and TRBJ2-1): GAGVSQSPSNKVTEKGKDVELRCDPISGHTALYWYRQSLGQGLEFLIYFQGNSAPDKSGLPSDRFSAERTGGSVSTLTIQRTQQEDSAVYLCASSLTQRETHEQFFGPGTRLTVL.